Below, 11 T cell receptor beta chains from the same sample are listed, as sequenced in a study of CD8 T cells in Susac syndrome (dated by TCRdb to the late 2010s). The receptor library was made with the immunoSEQ multiplex PCR assay. RNA was extracted with the RNeasy kit and about 0.5 to 1 ug was reverse transcribed using random hexamers. TCRdb passed the public sequencing reads through fastp at Q25 and MiXCR, retaining productive beta sequences. Each entry is one CDR3 protein sequence, shown with its most common DNA and genes. For this sample there are about 140,000 distinct CDR3 sequences; approximately 95% appear just once. Over 0.25% of the sample rests with the top ten. What was sequenced was CD8+ T cells from PBMCs. These receptor sequences come from a human donor in good health.

This chain joins TRBV7-9 and TRBJ2-3; D remains ambiguous. The CDR3 contains 16 residues. Germline lookup yields CDR1 SEHNR and CDR2 FQNEAQ (reference sequence). Trimming took off 0 bases at V and 0 bases at J, with 10 bases between the two ends. The CDR3 reads CASSLALGISTDTQYF. CDR3 nucleotides: TGTGCCAGCAGCTTAGCGCTCGGTATAAGCACAGATACGCAGTATTTT.

V is TRBV12-3 or TRBV12-4 and J is TRBJ2-1; D not resolved. The V end lost 3 bases, the J end lost 0 bases, and 6 bases lay between the germline ends. The length of the CDR3 is 14 residues. The CDR3 spells CASSLVSSYNEQFF. The CDR3, as DNA: TGTGCCAGCAGTTTGGTCAGCTCCTACAATGAGCAGTTCTTC.

The chain uses TRBV27 and TRBJ2-7; 8 nucleotides line up with TRBD2. The germline V gene has CDR1 MNHEY and CDR2 SMNVEV (reference sequence). V lost 5 bases to trimming and J lost 4 bases; unmatched junction nucleotides: 10. The CDR3 loop spans 15 amino acids. CDR3 coding DNA: TGTGCCAGCAGTGTCTCTAGCGGGCACTTATACGAGCAGTACTTC. This encodes CASSVSSGHLYEQYF.

The gene calls are TRBV20-1 and TRBJ1-5; D is possibly TRBD1 (5 bases). V shed 6 bases and J shed 0 bases, with 12 bases lying between them. Germline V CDR1 and CDR2: DFQATT, SNEGSKA (reference sequence). This CDR3 has 14 amino acids. The CDR3: CSAPWGYSNQPQHF. The CDR3 DNA reads TGCAGTGCCCCTTGGGGGTATAGCAATCAGCCCCAGCATTTT.

This chain uses TRBV27 with TRBJ2-2; D is uncertain. The germline CDR1 and CDR2 sequences are MNHEY and SMNVEV (reference sequence). V was clipped by 6 bases and J by 1 base, with 9 bases between them. This CDR3 has 14 amino acids. The CDR3: CASSPIGNTGELFF. The CDR3 nucleotides are TGTGCCAGCAGCCCGATAGGGAACACCGGGGAGCTGTTTTTT.

This clonotype appeared once. V is TRBV27 and J is TRBJ2-3; D ambiguous. V lost 6 bases and J lost 6, with 10 bases in between. The CDR3 extends over 12 amino acids. The germline V gene has CDR1 MNHEY and CDR2 SMNVEV (reference sequence). CDR3 in DNA: TGTGCCAGCAGCTTCCCTCGGGATACGCAGTATTTT. This encodes CASSFPRDTQYF.

V gene TRBV27 combines with J gene TRBJ1-2; TRBD1 is a possible D gene (5 bases). The CDR3 runs 13 residues. V gave up 3 bases and J gave up 2 bases, with 7 bases separating them. Germline assignment: CDR1 MNHEY and CDR2 SMNVEV (reference sequence). The CDR3 spells CASSLTANYGYTF. The CDR3 bases are TGTGCCAGCAGTTTGACAGCAAACTATGGCTACACCTTC.

This chain joins TRBV29-1 and TRBJ2-7, with D unclear. Looked up from germline, CDR1 is SQVTM and CDR2 is ANQGSEA. This CDR3 region has 12 residues. Trimming cost V 3 bases and J 0 bases, with 6 bases left between them. The CDR3 DNA reads TGCAGCGTTGAGGGCAGCTCCTACGAGCAGTACTTC. Amino acid sequence: CSVEGSSYEQYF.

This chain uses TRBV6-2 or TRBV6-3 with TRBJ2-5; D is possibly TRBD2 (5 bases). The CDR3 sequence is 15 residues long. CDR1 and CDR2 from the germline V gene are MNHEY and SVGEGT. Trimming removed 2 bases at V and 0 bases at J, with 10 bases between. The CDR3 is CASSYEKRHQETQYF. The CDR3 coding sequence is TGTGCCAGCAGTTACGAGAAGCGGCACCAAGAGACCCAGTACTTC.

The chain employs TRBV29-1 and TRBJ2-3; no definite D call. CDR1 is SQVTM and CDR2 is ANQGSEA in the germline V gene. The CDR3 extends over 12 amino acids. Trimming left V 4 bases short and J 4 bases short, with 9 bases between. The CDR3 nucleotides are TGCAGCGTTGTTGCCATACCAGATACGCAGTATTTT. It is translated as CSVVAIPDTQYF.

V gene TRBV24-1 combines with J gene TRBJ2-3; maybe TRBD2 (5 bases). The germline CDR1 and CDR2 sequences are KGHDR and SFDVKD. V was trimmed by 4 bases and J by 2 bases, leaving 9 bases between them. CDR3 size: 14 residues. The CDR3 nucleotides are TGTGCCACCAGTGACCCCGGGGACACAGATACGCAGTATTTT. It specifies CATSDPGDTDTQYF.